Presented here are 20 T cell receptor beta chains from one specimen sequenced in a study of shared clonotypes between healthy human individuals. Assay used: immunoSEQ multiplex PCR; TCRdb lists only in-frame clones, some missing. The sample records about 2 million clones, about 94% being singletons. Terminally differentiated effector memory CD45RA+ cells were excluded by CCR7 positive selection of CD45RO-negative cells. Sequenced material: naive CD8+ T cells sorted from blood. Receptors were obtained from a young man in good health.

This chain uses TRBV6-6 with TRBJ1-1; D is possibly TRBD1 (5 bases). V was pared by 4 bases and J by 0 bases, with 12 bases between. The CDR3 totals 15 residues. The germline CDR1 and CDR2 sequences are MNHNY and SVGAGI (reference sequence). Here the CDR3 reads CASSSVDRMNTEAFF. The CDR3 bases are TGTGCCAGCAGTTCCGTCGACAGAATGAACACTGAAGCTTTCTTT.

This chain links TRBV5-6 with TRBJ1-2; D is undetermined. Between the trimmed V and J ends, which lost 3 bases and 2 bases, there was a span of 5 bases. Per the germline V gene, CDR1 is SGHDT and CDR2 is YYEEEE. The CDR3 sequence is 12 residues long. CDR3 sequence (DNA): TGTGCCAGCAGCTCTGGGAACTATGGCTACACCTTC. Its translation is CASSSGNYGYTF. The full variable domain, with the rest looked up from reference TRBV5-6 and TRBJ1-2, is DAGVTQSPTHLIKTRGQQVTLRCSPKSGHDTVSWYQQALGQGPQFIFQYYEEEERQRGNFPDRFSGHQFPNYSSELNVNALLLGDSALYLCASSSGNYGYTFGSGTRLTVV.

J is TRBJ2-5 and V is TRBV5-3; TRBD1 aligns across 12 bases. TRBV5-3 is labeled an ORF, and its function is uncertain. The length of the CDR3 is 15 residues. After removal of 4 bases from V and 5 bases from J, the junction contained 6 bases not matched to a gene. Here the CDR3 DNA reads TGTGCCAGAAGCACCGGGACAGGGGGCTCTGAGACCCAGTACTTC. Protein product: CARSTGTGGSETQYF.

Turning to this clone: Other DNA variants within this sample encode the same CDR3. The chain has TRBV7-9 and TRBJ2-7; D might be TRBD1 (6 bases). The V gene's germline CDR1 is SEHNR and CDR2 FQNEAQ (reference sequence). The V end lost 6 bases, the J end lost 1 base, and 10 bases lay between the germline ends. The CDR3 loop spans 13 amino acids. CDR3 bases: TGTGCCAGCAGTCTCGACAGGTCCTACGAGCAGTACTTC. Translation: CASSLDRSYEQYF.

This chain joins TRBV7-9 and TRBJ1-6; maybe TRBD1 (6 bases). The germline V and J ends were trimmed by 6 bases and 11 bases, with 20 bases remaining between them. Germline lookup yields CDR1 SEHNR and CDR2 FQNEAQ (reference sequence). This CDR3 has 15 residues. CDR3 in amino acids: CASRKGVSEGTPLHF. The CDR3 region has the DNA TGTGCCAGCAGAAAGGGGGTCTCTGAAGGGACACCCCTCCACTTT.

This chain links TRBV27 with TRBJ2-1, with 8 bases lining up with TRBD2. The V gene end was trimmed by 10 bases and the J gene end by 5 bases; junction bases not matched to a gene: 10. CDR3 size: 14 residues. The germline V gene has CDR1 MNHEY and CDR2 SMNVEV (reference sequence). The CDR3 reads CATSAGLGHNEQFF. The CDR3 DNA reads TGTGCCACCAGCGCGGGACTAGGGCACAATGAGCAGTTCTTC.

The CDR3 DNA reads TGTGCCAGTAGACCTAGATGGACGGCTGACTATGGCTACACCTTC. Protein product: CASRPRWTADYGYTF. J is TRBJ1-2 and V is TRBV19, with D unclear. Trimming took 6 bases from V and 3 from J, leaving 17 bases between them. CDR1 is LNHDA, CDR2 SQIVND, per germline (reference sequence). The CDR3 spans 15 residues.

The chain employs TRBV12-5 and TRBJ2-7; perhaps TRBD1 as D (5 bases). V was trimmed by 9 bases and J by 2 bases, leaving 11 bases between them. Germline V gene sequence: CDR1 LGHNT, CDR2 FRNRAP. The CDR3 runs 12 residues. The CDR3 nucleotides read TGTGCTAGCTCAGGGCCCACCTACGAGCAGTACTTC. As protein: CASSGPTYEQYF.

J is TRBJ2-2 and V is TRBV6-5; tentatively, D is TRBD2 (7 bases). Trimming removed 8 bases from V and 0 bases from J, with 10 bases in between. Germline V gene data show CDR1 as MNHEY and CDR2 as SVGAGI. This CDR3 has 14 residues. The CDR3 loop reads CASGGASNTGELFF. The CDR3 region has the DNA TGTGCCAGCGGGGGGGCCTCGAACACCGGGGAGCTGTTTTTT.

This clone was detected once. The rearrangement uses TRBV21-1 and TRBJ1-4. TRBV21-1 is tagged as a pseudogene. This CDR3 comprises 17 residues. Here the CDR3 DNA reads TGTGCCAGCAGCAAATCGCAAAAGGCTACCACTAATGAAAAACTGTTTTTT. Translation: CASSKSQKATTNEKLFF.

The rearrangement joins TRBV10-2 to TRBJ2-5; D gene ambiguous. The CDR3 consists of 12 residues. CDR1 WSHSY and CDR2 SAAADI come from the germline V gene. V was cut by 4 bases and J by 4 bases, with 7 bases left in between. CDR3 nucleotide sequence: TGCGCCAGCAGTGGATCGGTAGAGACCCAGTACTTC. It codes for CASSGSVETQYF.

V usage is TRBV11-2 and J usage is TRBJ2-7; D gene ambiguous. From germline, CDR1 is SGHAT and CDR2 FQNNGV. Trimming took off 3 bases at V and 1 base at J, with 7 bases between the two ends. The CDR3 has 13 residues. DNA of the CDR3: TGTGCCAGCAGCTTCAGTGAATCCTACGAGCAGTACTTC. Its translation: CASSFSESYEQYF.

This chain links TRBV6-5 with TRBJ2-1, with TRBD2 matching over 10 bases. The CDR3 spans 15 residues. CDR1 MNHEY and CDR2 SVGAGI come from the germline V gene. Trimming removed 5 bases from V and 3 bases from J; junction bases left unmatched: 4. CDR3 DNA: TGTGCCAGCAGTCAAACTAGCGGGGACTACAATGAGCAGTTCTTC. Translating it yields CASSQTSGDYNEQFF.

This sequence joins TRBV13 and TRBJ2-1; D remains ambiguous. The germline CDR1 and CDR2 sequences are PRHDT and FYEKMQ (reference sequence). CDR3 length: 14 residues. Deletions cut 0 bases from V and 3 bases from J, with 6 bases between. The CDR3 protein is CASSLGLDYNEQFF. DNA of the CDR3: TGTGCCAGCAGCTTAGGCCTAGACTACAATGAGCAGTTCTTC.

The chain links TRBV5-1 to TRBJ1-2; the match to TRBD1 covers 9 bases. The CDR3 has 16 amino acids. V was pared by 0 bases and J by 4 bases, with 7 bases of the junction left unmatched. The germline V gene has CDR1 SGHRS and CDR2 YFSETQ. CDR3 nucleotide sequence: TGCGCCAGCAGCTTGGACGCCGGGACAGGGCTCTATGGCTACACCTTC. Its protein product is CASSLDAGTGLYGYTF.

This chain links TRBV29-1 with TRBJ1-2, with TRBD1 matching 8 bases. This CDR3 is 12 amino acids long. CDR1 is SQVTM, CDR2 ANQGSEA, per germline. J was trimmed by 6 bases and V by 7 bases; bases with no gene match: 7. CDR3 sequence reads: CSGRTGQDGYTF. DNA for the CDR3: TGCAGCGGCCGGACAGGGCAGGATGGCTACACCTTC. Complete variable domain (other parts from reference TRBV29-1 and TRBJ1-2): SAVISQKPSRDICQRGTSLTIQCQVDSQVTMMFWYRQQPGQSLTLIATANQGSEATYESGFVIDKFPISRPNLTFSTLTVSNMSPEDSSIYLCSGRTGQDGYTFGSGTRLTVV.

Of note for this clone: Other DNA variants within this sample encode the same CDR3. The chain links TRBV13 to TRBJ2-1, with D perhaps given as TRBD1 or TRBD2 (5 bases each). In germline, CDR1 is PRHDT, CDR2 FYEKMQ (reference sequence). V was shortened by 1 base and J by 6 bases, with 7 bases between the two germline ends. The CDR3 covers 13 residues. The CDR3: CASSLEGSNEQFF. The CDR3 DNA reads TGTGCCAGCAGCTTAGAGGGGAGCAATGAGCAGTTCTTC.

This clone has just one count. The gene calls are TRBV6-5 and TRBJ1-1; D unclear. Germline assignment: CDR1 MNHEY and CDR2 SVGAGI. This CDR3 has 14 residues. V lost 0 bases, J lost 5 bases, and 10 bases lay in between. CDR3 region: CASSYSIESTEAFF. The CDR3 nucleotides are TGTGCCAGCAGTTACTCGATTGAGAGTACTGAAGCTTTCTTT.

On this clone: Other DNA sequences within the sample encode an identical CDR3. The chain recombines TRBV27 with TRBJ2-7; D is ambiguous. Germline V lookup: CDR1 MNHEY, CDR2 SMNVEV (reference sequence). Trimming removed 2 bases at V and 3 bases at J, with 8 bases between. The CDR3 sequence is 13 residues long. CDR3 nucleotides: TGTGCCAGCAGTTTAGTTTTAGGCTACGAGCAGTACTTC. Protein sequence: CASSLVLGYEQYF.

V is TRBV30 and J is TRBJ2-1, with 8 bases fitting TRBD2. This CDR3 is 11 amino acids long. The J segment lost 10 bases and the V segment lost 1 base, leaving 0 bases of the junction unmatched. Germline CDR1 and CDR2: GTSNPN and SVGIG (reference sequence). The CDR3 loop reads CAWSASGEQFF. The CDR3 nucleotides read TGTGCCTGGAGTGCTAGCGGGGAGCAGTTCTTC.